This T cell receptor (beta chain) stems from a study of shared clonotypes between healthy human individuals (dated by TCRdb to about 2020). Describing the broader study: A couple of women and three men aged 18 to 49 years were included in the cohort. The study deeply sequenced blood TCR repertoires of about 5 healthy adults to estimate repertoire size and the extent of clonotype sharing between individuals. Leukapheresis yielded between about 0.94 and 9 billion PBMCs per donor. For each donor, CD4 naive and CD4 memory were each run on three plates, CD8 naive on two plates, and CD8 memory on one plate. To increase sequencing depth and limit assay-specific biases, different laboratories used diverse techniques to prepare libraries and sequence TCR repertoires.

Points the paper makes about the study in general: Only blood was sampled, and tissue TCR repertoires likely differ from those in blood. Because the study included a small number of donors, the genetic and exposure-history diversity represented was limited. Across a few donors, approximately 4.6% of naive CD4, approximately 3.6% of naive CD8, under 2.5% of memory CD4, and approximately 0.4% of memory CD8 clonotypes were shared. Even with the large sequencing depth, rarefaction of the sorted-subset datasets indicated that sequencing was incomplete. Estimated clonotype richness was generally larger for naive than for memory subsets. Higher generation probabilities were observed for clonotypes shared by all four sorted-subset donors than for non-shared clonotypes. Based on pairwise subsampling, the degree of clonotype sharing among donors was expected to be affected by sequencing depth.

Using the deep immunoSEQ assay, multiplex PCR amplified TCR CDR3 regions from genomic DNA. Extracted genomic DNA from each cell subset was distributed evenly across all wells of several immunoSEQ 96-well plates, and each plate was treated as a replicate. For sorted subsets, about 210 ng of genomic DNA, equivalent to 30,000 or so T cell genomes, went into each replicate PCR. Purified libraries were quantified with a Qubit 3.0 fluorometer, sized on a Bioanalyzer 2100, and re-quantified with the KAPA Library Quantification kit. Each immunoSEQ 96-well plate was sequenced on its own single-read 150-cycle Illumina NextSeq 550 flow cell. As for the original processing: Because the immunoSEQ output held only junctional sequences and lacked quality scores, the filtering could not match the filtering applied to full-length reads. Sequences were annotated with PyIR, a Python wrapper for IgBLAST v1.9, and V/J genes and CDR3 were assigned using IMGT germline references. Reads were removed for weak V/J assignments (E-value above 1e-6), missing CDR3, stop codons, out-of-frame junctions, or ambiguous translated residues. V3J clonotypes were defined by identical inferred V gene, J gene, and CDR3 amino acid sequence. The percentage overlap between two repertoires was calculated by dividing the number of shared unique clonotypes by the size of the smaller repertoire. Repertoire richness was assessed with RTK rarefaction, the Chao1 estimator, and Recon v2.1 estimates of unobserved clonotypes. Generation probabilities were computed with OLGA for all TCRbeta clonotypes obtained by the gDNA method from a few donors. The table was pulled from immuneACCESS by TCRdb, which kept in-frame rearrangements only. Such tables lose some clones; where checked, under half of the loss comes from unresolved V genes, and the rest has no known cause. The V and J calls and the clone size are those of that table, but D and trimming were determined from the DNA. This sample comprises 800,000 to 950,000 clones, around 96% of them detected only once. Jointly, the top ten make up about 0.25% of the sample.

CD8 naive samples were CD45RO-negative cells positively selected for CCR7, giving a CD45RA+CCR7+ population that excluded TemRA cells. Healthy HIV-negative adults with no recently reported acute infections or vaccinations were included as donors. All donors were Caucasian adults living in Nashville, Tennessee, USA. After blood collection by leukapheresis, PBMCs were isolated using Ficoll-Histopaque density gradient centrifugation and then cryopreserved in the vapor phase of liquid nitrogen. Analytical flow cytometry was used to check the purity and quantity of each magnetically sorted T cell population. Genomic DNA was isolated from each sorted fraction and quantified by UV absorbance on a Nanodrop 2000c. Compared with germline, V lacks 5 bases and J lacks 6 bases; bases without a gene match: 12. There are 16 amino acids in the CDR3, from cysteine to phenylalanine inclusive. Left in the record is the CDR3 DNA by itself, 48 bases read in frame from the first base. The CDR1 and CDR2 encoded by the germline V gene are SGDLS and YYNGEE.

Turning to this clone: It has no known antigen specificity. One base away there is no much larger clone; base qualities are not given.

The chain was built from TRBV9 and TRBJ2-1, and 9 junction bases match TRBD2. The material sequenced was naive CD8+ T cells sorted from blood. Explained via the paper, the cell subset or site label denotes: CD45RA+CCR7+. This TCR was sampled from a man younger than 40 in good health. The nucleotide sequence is TGTGCCAGCAGTCGTACGTTTGCTAGCGGGGCCAATGAGCAGTTCTTC. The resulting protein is CASSRTFASGANEQFF.